A selection of T cell receptor beta chains follows, all from one sample in a study of identical twins. TCRdb recomputed calls from the 5' RACE reads with MiXCR, one row per CDR3 protein. In the table there are around 690,000 distinct CDR3 sequences, 21% of which are singletons. These same records also appear under a second study, on T cells expressing NK-cell markers.

Specimen: PBMCs. The receptors derive from a woman in her late teens or twenties in good health. Each CDR3 is given without its conserved first and last residue. A D gene is named only where the DNA matches it firmly.

CDR3,V,J,D
SARVGGAEKLF,TRBV20-1,TRBJ1-4,NA
ASSLGTGGAFLGELF,TRBV5-5,TRBJ2-2,TRBD1
SVGGGAQETQY,TRBV29-1,TRBJ2-5,TRBD1
ASSPQSTSALTYEQY,TRBV2,TRBJ2-7,TRBD2
ASSLRRGSYNEQF,TRBV14,TRBJ2-1,NA
ATQGTLNTGELF,TRBV24-1,TRBJ2-2,NA
ASSFTGTGAEAF,TRBV7-8,TRBJ1-1,NA
ASSKVSAGVGDTQY,TRBV21-1,TRBJ2-3,NA
ASSLDRKEQF,TRBV4-3,TRBJ2-1,NA
ATSDASRLASYNEQF,TRBV24-1,TRBJ2-1,TRBD2
ASSHGRGNEQF,TRBV7-7,TRBJ2-1,NA
ASRYWADTQY,TRBV21-1,TRBJ2-3,NA
ASSPTSGGGNEQF,TRBV12-3/TRBV12-4,TRBJ2-1,TRBD2